The 24 T cell receptor beta chains listed next were all sequenced from one sample in a study of OX40 agonist ivuxolimab in advanced cancers. Profiling relied on immunoSEQ multiplex PCR, and the TCRdb table lists in-frame clones only, not all of them. The sample carries fewer than 35,000 clones, 88% recorded once. The sample consisted of CD4+ or CD8+ T cells sorted from blood, taken in a trial of the OX40 agonist ivuxolimab. These receptors came from an adult with an advanced solid tumor such as melanoma, head and neck, liver or kidney cancer.

The chain links TRBV28 to TRBJ2-7; D gene uncertain. Germline CDR1 and CDR2: MDHEN and SYDVKM. The V and J ends lost 6 bases and 4 bases respectively, with 10 bases between them. CDR3 size: 12 residues. The DNA for the CDR3 is TGTGCCAGCAGCCCCCCCAGGTACGAGCAGTACTTC. It encodes CASSPPRYEQYF.

The J gene is TRBJ2-7, the V gene TRBV5-6; possibly TRBD1 for D (6 bases). Germline V gene lookup returns CDR1 SGHDT and CDR2 YYEEEE. Trimming left V 5 bases short and J 0 bases short, with 9 bases between. This CDR3 comprises 13 residues. The CDR3, as DNA: TGTGCCAGCAGAGAACAGGGCTCCTACGAGCAGTACTTC. This encodes CASREQGSYEQYF.

This clone was seen a handful of times. The rearrangement uses TRBV2 and TRBJ2-1, with 9 bases fitting TRBD1. V lost 6 bases, J lost 0 bases, and 3 bases stayed unmatched. The CDR3 spans 15 residues. Germline V gene sequence: CDR1 SNHLY, CDR2 FYNNEI. The CDR3 bases are TGTGCCAGCAGACAGGGGGCGAGCTCCTACAATGAGCAGTTCTTC. Protein product: CASRQGASSYNEQFF.

The CDR3 sequence is CASSPGDSWAGNTIYF. DNA for the CDR3: TGTGCCAGTAGTCCCGGAGACAGTTGGGCTGGAAACACCATATATTTT. V gene TRBV19 combines with J gene TRBJ1-3; D might be TRBD1 (5 bases). Germline V gene lookup returns CDR1 LNHDA and CDR2 SQIVND (reference sequence). The CDR3 consists of 16 residues. V gave up 5 bases and J gave up 2 bases, with 16 bases separating them.

This clone is a singleton in its sample. The V gene is TRBV7-2, the J gene TRBJ2-3, with 11 bases identical to TRBD2. Germline V gene lookup returns CDR1 SGHTA and CDR2 FQGNSA. The CDR3 sequence is 15 residues long. V was pared by 3 bases and J by 5 bases, with 4 bases of the junction left unmatched. This chain's CDR3 is CASSFSGGAEDTQYF. As DNA, the CDR3 is TGTGCCAGCAGCTTTAGCGGGGGGGCAGAAGATACGCAGTATTTT.

The gene calls are TRBV10-3 and TRBJ2-1, with 9 bases fitting TRBD2. CDR1 and CDR2 from the germline V gene are ENHRY and SYGVKD. CDR3 length equals 14 residues. Trimming at V came to 5 bases and at J to 7 bases, leaving 6 bases not matched to a gene. The CDR3 region has the DNA TGTGCCATCAGTCTAGCGGGGAATTTGAATGAGCAGTTCTTC. Its protein product is CAISLAGNLNEQFF.

By sample fraction, this clone is medium-sized. J is TRBJ2-7 and V is TRBV11-2, with D perhaps TRBD1 or TRBD2 (5 bases each). In germline, CDR1 is SGHAT, CDR2 FQNNGV. V was cut by 7 bases and J by 6 bases, with 16 bases left in between. The CDR3 contains 13 residues. This chain's CDR3 is CASKIGSGTEQYF. DNA of the CDR3: TGTGCCAGCAAAATAGGGTCAGGGACCGAGCAGTACTTC.

V gene TRBV6-5 combines with J gene TRBJ1-2, with 8 bases identical to TRBD1. V dropped 2 bases and J dropped 4; count of bases not matched to a gene: 9. The germline V gene encodes CDR1 MNHEY and CDR2 SVGAGI. The CDR3 runs 16 residues. The CDR3 bases are TGTGCCAGCAGTTACCCAACCACAGGGGGAGTCTATGGCTACACCTTC. Translated, it gives CASSYPTTGGVYGYTF.

The V gene is TRBV7-3, the J gene TRBJ1-4; 8 nucleotides align to TRBD1. The junction had 16 bases not matched to a gene; V was cut back by 3 bases and J by 1 base. The CDR3 consists of 20 residues. CDR1 is SGHTA and CDR2 is FQGTGA in the germline V gene. The CDR3 bases are TGTGCCAGCAGCTTGACAGAGGACAGGGATAAACAGCTAACTAATGAAAAACTGTTTTTT. The encoded protein is CASSLTEDRDKQLTNEKLFF. The whole variable domain, remainder taken from reference TRBV7-3 and TRBJ1-4, is GAGVSQTPSNKVTEKGKYVELRCDPISGHTALYWYRQSLGQGPEFLIYFQGTGAADDSGLPNDRFFAVRPEGSVSTLKIQRTERGDSAVYLCASSLTEDRDKQLTNEKLFFGSGTQLSVL.

V gene TRBV5-6 combines with J gene TRBJ2-3; D is ambiguous. Trimming shortened V by 0 bases and J by 2 bases, and 10 bases separated the two germline ends. Germline lookup yields CDR1 SGHDT and CDR2 YYEEEE. CDR3 size: 15 residues. CDR3 protein: CASSLEQALTDTQYF. The CDR3 DNA is TGTGCCAGCAGCTTGGAGCAGGCTCTCACAGATACGCAGTATTTT.

This chain uses TRBV18 with TRBJ2-1, with a possible D match to TRBD1 (6 bases). Germline-derived CDR1 and CDR2 are KGHSH and LQKENI. Trimming removed 3 bases at V and 2 bases at J, with 11 bases between. The CDR3 loop spans 15 amino acids. CDR3 nucleotide sequence: TGTGCCAGCTCACCTGATGGGGGCCCCTACAATGAGCAGTTCTTC. Protein product: CASSPDGGPYNEQFF.

The chain combines TRBV9 with TRBJ1-6; TRBD1 aligns across 7 bases. The CDR3 has 14 residues. V gave up 7 bases and J gave up 7 bases; unmatched junction bases: 8. The V gene's germline CDR1 is SGDLS and CDR2 YYNGEE. CDR3 in DNA: TGTGCCAGCTCAAAAGGGACAGTGAATTCACCCCTCCACTTT. Its protein is CASSKGTVNSPLHF.

The gene calls are TRBV7-3 and TRBJ2-7; either TRBD1 or TRBD2 may fit D (5 bases each). The CDR3 consists of 13 residues. Trimming took 2 bases from V and 6 from J, leaving 11 bases between them. The germline V gene has CDR1 SGHTA and CDR2 FQGTGA. The CDR3 sequence is CASSLWPGTEQYF. As DNA, the CDR3 is TGTGCCAGCAGCTTATGGCCAGGGACCGAGCAGTACTTC.

A few counts support this clone. The chain couples TRBV25-1 to TRBJ2-1, with D tentatively TRBD1 or TRBD2 (6 bases each). The germline V and J ends were trimmed by 9 bases and 4 bases, with 13 bases remaining between them. CDR3 size: 13 residues. Germline CDR1 MGHDK, CDR2 SYGVNS. The CDR3 sequence is CASRGAWYNEQFF. The CDR3 region has the DNA TGTGCCAGTAGGGGGGCCTGGTACAATGAGCAGTTCTTC.

This chain joins TRBV9 and TRBJ2-2; D not certain. The CDR3 runs 13 residues. Trimming took 0 bases from V and 6 from J, leaving 6 bases between them. The germline CDR1 and CDR2 sequences are SGDLS and YYNGEE. The CDR3 region is CASSVGDPGELFF. CDR3 DNA: TGTGCCAGCAGCGTAGGCGATCCCGGGGAGCTGTTTTTT.

The chain combines TRBV9 with TRBJ2-3, with a possible D match to TRBD2 (5 bases). This CDR3 spans 16 amino acids. Germline loops: CDR1 SGDLS, CDR2 YYNGEE. Between the trimmed V and J ends, which lost 4 bases and 0 bases, there was a span of 15 bases. This chain's CDR3 is CASSLSGGSSTDTQYF. The CDR3 DNA follows: TGTGCCAGCAGCCTTAGTGGAGGTTCTAGCACAGATACGCAGTATTTT.

This rearrangement joins TRBV27 to TRBJ1-5, with 7 positions matching TRBD1. CDR1 and CDR2 (germline): MNHEY, SMNVEV (reference sequence). The CDR3 is 14 amino acids. V dropped 5 bases and J dropped 5; count of bases not matched to a gene: 6. CDR3 DNA sequence: TGTGCCAGCAGTCTGACAGGGAAATATCAGCCCCAGCATTTT. Translation gives CASSLTGKYQPQHF.

This sequence joins TRBV25-1 and TRBJ2-7; D unclear. V lost 3 bases to trimming and J lost 6 bases, with 9 bases between them. The germline CDR1 and CDR2 sequences are MGHDK and SYGVNS. The CDR3 sequence is 12 residues long. CDR3 residues: CASSESLTEQYF. The CDR3 DNA reads TGTGCCAGCAGTGAGTCGTTGACCGAGCAGTACTTC.

The chain is built from TRBV29-1 and TRBJ2-4; 9 nucleotides match TRBD2. Germline CDR1 is SQVTM and CDR2 is ANQGSEA. CDR3 length equals 17 residues. Trimming took 7 bases from V and 0 from J; bases not matched to a gene: 13. CDR3 in amino acids: CSAAGRGGDTAKNIQYF. CDR3 in DNA: TGCAGCGCCGCGGGGCGGGGGGGCGACACAGCCAAAAACATTCAGTACTTC.

The chain links TRBV27 to TRBJ2-1; TRBD2 matches at 7 bases. Germline V lookup: CDR1 MNHEY, CDR2 SMNVEV (reference sequence). Unmatched junction bases numbered 11, after V lost 5 bases and J lost 4 bases. The CDR3 has 16 residues. The CDR3 DNA sequence: TGTGCCAGCAGTGAGGCCTGGCGGGGGACTTACAATGAGCAGTTCTTC. Translated: CASSEAWRGTYNEQFF.

The chain uses TRBV7-6 and TRBJ1-4; D is ambiguous. The germline gives CDR1 SGHVS, CDR2 FNYEAQ. V was trimmed by 4 bases and J by 0 bases, leaving 9 bases between them. The CDR3 sequence is 15 residues long. The CDR3 DNA sequence: TGTGCCAGCAGCTCCTCCGGCACAACTAATGAAAAACTGTTTTTT. Its translation is CASSSSGTTNEKLFF.

V and J are TRBV7-9 and TRBJ2-7; D is undetermined. CDR1 and CDR2 (germline): SEHNR, FQNEAQ (reference sequence). CDR3 length equals 11 residues. The V end was cut by 2 bases, the J end by 6 bases, with 5 bases between. CDR3 DNA: TGTGCCAGCAGCTTACTAGTCGAGCAGTACTTC. Its translation is CASSLLVEQYF.

This sequence joins TRBV10-3 and TRBJ2-5; 8 nucleotides align to TRBD1. This CDR3 is built from 15 residues. Unmatched junction bases numbered 7, after V lost 0 bases and J lost 7 bases. Germline V CDR1 and CDR2: ENHRY, SYGVKD. CDR3 amino acids: CAISESKTGAGTQYF. Written as DNA, the CDR3 is TGTGCCATCAGTGAGTCGAAGACAGGGGCAGGGACCCAGTACTTC.

As DNA, the CDR3 is TGTGCCAGCAGCTTAGTGGCGGCAGGGACTCAGCCCCAGCATTTT. This encodes CASSLVAAGTQPQHF. The chain links TRBV7-8 to TRBJ1-5; D may be TRBD1 (5 bases). CDR3 length equals 15 residues. Germline V gene lookup returns CDR1 SGHVS and CDR2 FQNEAQ. Between the trimmed V and J ends, which lost 1 base and 6 bases, there was a span of 13 bases. The full variable domain, its missing parts supplied by reference TRBV7-8 and TRBJ1-5, is GAGVSQSPRYKVAKRGQDVALRCDPISGHVSLFWYQQALGQGPEFLTYFQNEAQLDKSGLPSDRFFAERPEGSVSTLKIQRTQQEDSAVYLCASSLVAAGTQPQHFGDGTRLSIL.